This T cell receptor beta chain was documented in a study of CD8 T cells in ankylosing spondylitis. Points from the study as a whole: Matched synovial fluid from ankylosing spondylitis patients was reported to be enriched for disease-linked clones. What appeared characteristic of ankylosing spondylitis blood was a TCR beta motif of seven to nine highly homologous variants. Within peripheral blood, clones linked to disease were CD8+ and relatively rare.

Concerning this clonotype itself: The antigen remains unidentified.

Quantitative 5'-RACE was performed with molecular barcodes, and it yielded the TCR beta libraries. In TCRdb, the 5' RACE reads were re-called with MiXCR into one record per CDR3 protein. The profile shows about 64,000 distinct CDR3 sequences, 6.2% of them singletons. Sequencing input: synovial fluid, either unsorted or a sorted T cell fraction (not recorded which). The receptor's source is a male donor with ankylosing spondylitis.

The CDR3 loop is CASRGQSYSNQPQHF. CDR3 bases: TGTGCCAGCAGGGGTCAGAGCTATAGCAATCAGCCCCAGCATTTT. The chain joins TRBV6-1 to TRBJ1-5; D remains unclear. Trimming stripped 6 bases from V and 0 bases from J, with 12 bases between. Germline V gene data show CDR1 as MNHNS and CDR2 as SASEGT. This CDR3 has 15 residues.